The entry below describes one T cell receptor beta chain. The data were obtained in a study of blood T cell repertoires in COVID-19. Across the study: Italy, Spain and the United States were the sources of the convalescent and acute COVID-19 samples. From T cells, B-cell-depleted T cells, or PBMCs came the material, which was cDNA or gDNA.

Original analysis: Amplifying reference gene primers gave estimates of nucleated cell counts. TCRdb keeps only in-frame clones here, not all; method: immunoSEQ multiplex PCR. V, J and clone size are those of that table, while D and trimming were read from the DNA. The data show 45,000 to 70,000 clones, roughly 90% seen once. CDR1 is KGHSH, CDR2 LQKENI, per germline. With V trimmed by 3 bases and J by 3 bases, 7 bases remained unmatched. This CDR3 contains 15 residues. The receptor comes from a woman aged 80 or older with COVID-19, enrolled during active disease. V usage is TRBV18 and J usage is TRBJ1-2; 7 nucleotides line up with TRBD1. The sequenced sample was peripheral blood. CDR3 DNA: TGTGCCAGCTCACCGGGGGACAGAATGGACTATGGCTACACCTTC. Translating gives CASSPGDRMDYGYTF.